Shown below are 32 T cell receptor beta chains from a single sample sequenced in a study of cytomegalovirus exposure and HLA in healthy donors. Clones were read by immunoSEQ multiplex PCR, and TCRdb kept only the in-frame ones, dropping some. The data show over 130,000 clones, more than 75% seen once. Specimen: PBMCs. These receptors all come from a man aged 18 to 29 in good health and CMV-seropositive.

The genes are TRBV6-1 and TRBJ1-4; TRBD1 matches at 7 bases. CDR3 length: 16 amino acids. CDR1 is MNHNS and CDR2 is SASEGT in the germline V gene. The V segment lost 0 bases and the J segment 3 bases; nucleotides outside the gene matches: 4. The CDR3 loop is CASSEAKGAANEKLFF. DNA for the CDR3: TGTGCCAGCAGTGAAGCAAAGGGGGCTGCTAATGAAAAACTGTTTTTT.

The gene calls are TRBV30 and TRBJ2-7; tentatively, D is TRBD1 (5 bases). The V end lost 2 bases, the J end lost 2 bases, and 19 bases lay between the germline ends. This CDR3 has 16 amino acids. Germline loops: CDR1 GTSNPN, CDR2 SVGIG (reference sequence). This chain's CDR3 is CAWSHGYRRPPYEQYF. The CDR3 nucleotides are TGTGCCTGGAGTCACGGATACAGGAGACCTCCCTACGAGCAGTACTTC.

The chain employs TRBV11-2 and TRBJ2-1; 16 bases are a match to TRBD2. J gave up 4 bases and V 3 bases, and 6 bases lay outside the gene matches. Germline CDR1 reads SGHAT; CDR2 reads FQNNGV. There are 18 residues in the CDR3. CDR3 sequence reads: CASSFPGLAGGPYNEQFF. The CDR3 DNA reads TGTGCCAGCAGCTTCCCGGGACTAGCGGGAGGGCCTTACAATGAGCAGTTCTTC.

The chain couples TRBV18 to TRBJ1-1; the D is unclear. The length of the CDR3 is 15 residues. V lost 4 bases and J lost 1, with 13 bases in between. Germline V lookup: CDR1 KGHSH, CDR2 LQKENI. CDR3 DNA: TGTGCCAGCTCACTCTCATGGGCGAAGAACACTGAAGCTTTCTTT. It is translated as CASSLSWAKNTEAFF.

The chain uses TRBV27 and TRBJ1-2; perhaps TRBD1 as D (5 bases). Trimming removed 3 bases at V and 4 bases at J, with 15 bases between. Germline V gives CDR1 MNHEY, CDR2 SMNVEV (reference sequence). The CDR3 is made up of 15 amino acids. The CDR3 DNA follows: TGTGCCAGCAGTTTGAATCCGACAGTGCCCTATGGCTACACCTTC. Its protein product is CASSLNPTVPYGYTF.

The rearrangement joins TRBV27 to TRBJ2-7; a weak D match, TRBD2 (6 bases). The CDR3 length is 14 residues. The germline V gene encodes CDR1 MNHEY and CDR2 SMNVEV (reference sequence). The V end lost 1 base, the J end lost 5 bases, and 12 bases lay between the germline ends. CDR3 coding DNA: TGTGCCAGCAGTTTATATGGAGGGTACCACGAGCAGTACTTC. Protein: CASSLYGGYHEQYF.

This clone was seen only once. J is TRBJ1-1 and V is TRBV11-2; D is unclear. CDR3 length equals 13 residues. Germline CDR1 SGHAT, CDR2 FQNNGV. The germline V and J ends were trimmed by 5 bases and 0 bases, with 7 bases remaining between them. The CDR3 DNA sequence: TGTGCCAGCAGCCCGGAGTTGAACACTGAAGCTTTCTTT. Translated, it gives CASSPELNTEAFF. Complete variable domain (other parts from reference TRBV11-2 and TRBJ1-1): EAGVAQSPRYKIIEKRQSVAFWCNPISGHATLYWYQQILGQGPKLLIQFQNNGVVDDSQLPKDRFSAERLKGVDSTLKIQPAKLEDSAVYLCASSPELNTEAFFGQGTRLTVV.

In DNA form, the CDR3 reads TGTGCCACCAGACTAGCGACAGATACGCAGTATTTT. Its protein is CATRLATDTQYF. The chain combines TRBV7-2 with TRBJ2-3; 8 positions match TRBD2. Germline V CDR1 and CDR2: SGHTA, FQGNSA. V gave up 10 bases and J gave up 3 bases; unmatched junction bases: 3. The CDR3 is made up of 12 amino acids. Filled out from reference TRBV7-2 and TRBJ2-3, the complete variable domain reads GAGVSQSPSNKVTEKGKDVELRCDPISGHTALYWYRQSLGQGLEFLIYFQGNSAPDKSGLPSDRFSAERTGGSVSTLTIQRTQQEDSAVYLCATRLATDTQYFGPGTRLTVL.

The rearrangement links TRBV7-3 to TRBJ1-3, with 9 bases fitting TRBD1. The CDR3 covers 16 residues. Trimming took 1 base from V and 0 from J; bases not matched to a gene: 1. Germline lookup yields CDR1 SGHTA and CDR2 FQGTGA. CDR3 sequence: CASSLRDRDSGNTIYF. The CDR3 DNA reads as TGTGCCAGCAGCTTAAGGGACAGGGACTCTGGAAACACCATATATTTT.

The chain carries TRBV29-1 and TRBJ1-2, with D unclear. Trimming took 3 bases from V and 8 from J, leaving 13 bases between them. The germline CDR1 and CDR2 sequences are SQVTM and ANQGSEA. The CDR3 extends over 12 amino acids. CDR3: CSVDGHERGYTF. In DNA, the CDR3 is TGCAGCGTTGACGGTCACGAGCGCGGCTACACCTTC.

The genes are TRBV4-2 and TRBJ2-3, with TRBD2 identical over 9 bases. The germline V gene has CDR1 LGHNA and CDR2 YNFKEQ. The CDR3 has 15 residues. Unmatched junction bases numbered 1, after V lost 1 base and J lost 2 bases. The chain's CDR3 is CASSQGLADTDTQYF. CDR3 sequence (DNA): TGTGCCAGCAGCCAAGGACTAGCGGACACAGATACGCAGTATTTT.

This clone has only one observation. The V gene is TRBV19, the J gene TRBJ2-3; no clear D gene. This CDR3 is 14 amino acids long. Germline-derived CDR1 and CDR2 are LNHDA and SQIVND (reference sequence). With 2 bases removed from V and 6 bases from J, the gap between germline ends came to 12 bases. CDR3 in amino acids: CASSILVKADTQYF. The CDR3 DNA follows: TGTGCCAGTAGTATACTAGTGAAGGCTGATACGCAGTATTTT.

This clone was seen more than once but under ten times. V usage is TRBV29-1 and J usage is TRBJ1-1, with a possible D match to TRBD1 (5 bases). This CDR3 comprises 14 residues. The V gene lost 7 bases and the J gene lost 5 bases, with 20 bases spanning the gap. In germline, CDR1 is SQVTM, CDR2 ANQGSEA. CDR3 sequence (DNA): TGCAGCGCCAGGGAACAGGCGGGGATGACTGAAGCTTTCTTT. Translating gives CSAREQAGMTEAFF.

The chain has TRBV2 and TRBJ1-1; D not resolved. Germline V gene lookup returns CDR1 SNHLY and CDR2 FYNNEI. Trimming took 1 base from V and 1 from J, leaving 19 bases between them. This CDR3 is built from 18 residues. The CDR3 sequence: CASSEVNWVGLANTEAFF. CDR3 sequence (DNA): TGTGCCAGCAGTGAAGTTAATTGGGTTGGGCTAGCGAACACTGAAGCTTTCTTT.

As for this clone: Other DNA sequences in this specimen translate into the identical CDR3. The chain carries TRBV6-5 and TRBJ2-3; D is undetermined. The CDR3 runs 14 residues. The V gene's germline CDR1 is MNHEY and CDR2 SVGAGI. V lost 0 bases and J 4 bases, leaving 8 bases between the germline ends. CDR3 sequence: CASSYSQEADTQYF. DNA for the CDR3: TGTGCCAGCAGTTACTCGCAGGAAGCAGATACGCAGTATTTT.

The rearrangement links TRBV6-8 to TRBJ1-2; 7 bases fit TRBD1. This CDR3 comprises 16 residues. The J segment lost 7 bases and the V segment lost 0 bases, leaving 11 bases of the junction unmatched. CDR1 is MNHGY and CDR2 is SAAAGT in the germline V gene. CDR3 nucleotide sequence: TGTGCCAGCAGTTACTCTACCGACAGGGCCGGTGGTGGCTACACCTTC. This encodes CASSYSTDRAGGGYTF.

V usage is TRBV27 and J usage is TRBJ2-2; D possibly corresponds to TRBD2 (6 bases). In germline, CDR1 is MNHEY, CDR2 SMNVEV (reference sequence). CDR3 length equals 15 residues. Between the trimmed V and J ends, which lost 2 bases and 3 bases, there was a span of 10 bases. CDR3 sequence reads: CASSLGWRDTGELFF. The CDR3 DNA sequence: TGTGCCAGCAGTTTAGGGTGGAGGGACACCGGGGAGCTGTTTTTT.

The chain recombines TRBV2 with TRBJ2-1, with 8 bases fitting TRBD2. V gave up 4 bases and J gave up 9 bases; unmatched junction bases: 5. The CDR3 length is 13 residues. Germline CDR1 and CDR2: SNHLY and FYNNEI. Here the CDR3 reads CASSGPGLVEQFF. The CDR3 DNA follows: TGTGCCAGCAGTGGCCCGGGACTAGTTGAGCAGTTCTTC.

CDR3 loop: CASSDEEGSYNEQFF. CDR3 DNA sequence: TGTGCCAGCAGTGACGAGGAGGGGTCCTACAATGAGCAGTTCTTC. The V gene is TRBV6-1, the J gene TRBJ2-1; TRBD2 is a possible D gene (6 bases). The V and J ends lost 3 bases and 1 base respectively, with 10 bases between them. The CDR3 has 15 residues. CDR1 is MNHNS and CDR2 is SASEGT in the germline V gene.

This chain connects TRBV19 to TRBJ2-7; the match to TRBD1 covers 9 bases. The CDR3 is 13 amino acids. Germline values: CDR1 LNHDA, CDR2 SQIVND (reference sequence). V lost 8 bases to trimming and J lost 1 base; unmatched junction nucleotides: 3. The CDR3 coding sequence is TGTGCCAGTGCGACAGGGGGGTCCTACGAGCAGTACTTC. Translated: CASATGGSYEQYF.

CDR3 loop: CASSSLPRTSGFNEQFF. CDR3 sequence (DNA): TGTGCCAGCAGCTCATTACCAAGGACTAGCGGGTTTAATGAGCAGTTCTTC. The chain has TRBV11-2 and TRBJ2-1; 11 bases agree with TRBD2. Germline V gives CDR1 SGHAT, CDR2 FQNNGV. This CDR3 is built from 17 residues. The V segment lost 4 bases and the J segment 7 bases; nucleotides outside the gene matches: 12.

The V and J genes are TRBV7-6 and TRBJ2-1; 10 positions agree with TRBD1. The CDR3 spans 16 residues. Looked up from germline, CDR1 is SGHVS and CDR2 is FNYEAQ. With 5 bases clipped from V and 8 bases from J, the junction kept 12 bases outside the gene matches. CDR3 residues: CASSITGTGALDEQFF. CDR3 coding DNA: TGTGCCAGCAGCATCACCGGGACAGGGGCCTTAGATGAGCAGTTCTTC.

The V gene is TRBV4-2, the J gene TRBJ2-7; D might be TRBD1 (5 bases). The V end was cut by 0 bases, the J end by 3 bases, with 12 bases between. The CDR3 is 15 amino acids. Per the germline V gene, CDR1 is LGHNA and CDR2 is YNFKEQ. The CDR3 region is CASSQDGSRDYEQYF. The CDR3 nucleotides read TGTGCCAGCAGCCAAGATGGGTCCAGGGACTACGAGCAGTACTTC.

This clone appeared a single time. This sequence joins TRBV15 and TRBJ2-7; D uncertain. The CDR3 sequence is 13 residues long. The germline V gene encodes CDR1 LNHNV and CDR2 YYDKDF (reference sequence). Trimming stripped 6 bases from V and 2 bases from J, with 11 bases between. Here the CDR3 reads CATSPTTTYEQYF. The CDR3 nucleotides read TGTGCCACCAGTCCTACTACGACCTACGAGCAGTACTTC.

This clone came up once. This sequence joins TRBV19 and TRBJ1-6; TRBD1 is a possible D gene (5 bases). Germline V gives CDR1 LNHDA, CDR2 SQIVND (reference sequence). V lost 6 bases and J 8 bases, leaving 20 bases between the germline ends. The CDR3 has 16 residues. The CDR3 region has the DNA TGTGCCAGTAGCCGATGGGGGGGTCAGGCGGATTCACCCCTCCACTTT. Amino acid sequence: CASSRWGGQADSPLHF.

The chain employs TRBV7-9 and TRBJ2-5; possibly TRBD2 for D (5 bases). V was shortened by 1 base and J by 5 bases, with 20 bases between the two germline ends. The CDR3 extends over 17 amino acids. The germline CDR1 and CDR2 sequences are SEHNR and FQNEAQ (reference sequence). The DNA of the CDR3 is TGTGCCAGCAGCTTAGAAGAGGGCTACACCCCGGGGGAGACCCAGTACTTC. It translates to CASSLEEGYTPGETQYF.

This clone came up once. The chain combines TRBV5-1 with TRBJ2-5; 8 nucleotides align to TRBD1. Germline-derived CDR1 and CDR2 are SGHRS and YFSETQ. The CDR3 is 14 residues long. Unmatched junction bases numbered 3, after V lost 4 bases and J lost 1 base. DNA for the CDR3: TGCGCCAGCAGCCCCCAGGGGGCCCAAGAGACCCAGTACTTC. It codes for CASSPQGAQETQYF.

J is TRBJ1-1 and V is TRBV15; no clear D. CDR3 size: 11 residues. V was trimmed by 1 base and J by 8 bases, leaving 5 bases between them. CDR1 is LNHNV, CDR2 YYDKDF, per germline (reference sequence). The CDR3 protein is CATSRAREAFF. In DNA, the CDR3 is TGTGCCACCAGCAGAGCGAGGGAAGCTTTCTTT.

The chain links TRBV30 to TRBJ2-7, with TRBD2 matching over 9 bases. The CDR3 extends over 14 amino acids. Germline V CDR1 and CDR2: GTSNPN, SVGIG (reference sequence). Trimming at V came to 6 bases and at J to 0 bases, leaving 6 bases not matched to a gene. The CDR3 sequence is CACGRSGSSYEQYF. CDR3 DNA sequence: TGTGCCTGCGGCCGTAGCGGGAGCTCCTACGAGCAGTACTTC.

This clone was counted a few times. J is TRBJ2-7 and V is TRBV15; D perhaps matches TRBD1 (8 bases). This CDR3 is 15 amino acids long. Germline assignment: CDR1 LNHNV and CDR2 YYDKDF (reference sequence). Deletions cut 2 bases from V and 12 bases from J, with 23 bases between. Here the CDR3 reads CATSRWTGLREALYF. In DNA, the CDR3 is TGTGCCACCAGCAGATGGACAGGGCTTCGGGAGGCGTTGTACTTC.

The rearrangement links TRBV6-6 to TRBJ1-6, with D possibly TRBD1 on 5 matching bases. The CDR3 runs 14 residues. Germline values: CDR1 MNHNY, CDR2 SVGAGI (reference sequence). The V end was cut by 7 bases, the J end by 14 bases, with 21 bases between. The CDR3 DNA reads TGTGCCAGCAAACCTCAGGGAGGGGCTCTGGCCCTCCACTTT. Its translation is CASKPQGGALALHF.

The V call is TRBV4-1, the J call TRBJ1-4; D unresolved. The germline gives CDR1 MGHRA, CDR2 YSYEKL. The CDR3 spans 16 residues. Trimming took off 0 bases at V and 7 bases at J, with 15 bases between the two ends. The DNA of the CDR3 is TGCGCCAGCAGCCAAGATGGCAGGTTTATATCTGAAAAACTGTTTTTT. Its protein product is CASSQDGRFISEKLFF.